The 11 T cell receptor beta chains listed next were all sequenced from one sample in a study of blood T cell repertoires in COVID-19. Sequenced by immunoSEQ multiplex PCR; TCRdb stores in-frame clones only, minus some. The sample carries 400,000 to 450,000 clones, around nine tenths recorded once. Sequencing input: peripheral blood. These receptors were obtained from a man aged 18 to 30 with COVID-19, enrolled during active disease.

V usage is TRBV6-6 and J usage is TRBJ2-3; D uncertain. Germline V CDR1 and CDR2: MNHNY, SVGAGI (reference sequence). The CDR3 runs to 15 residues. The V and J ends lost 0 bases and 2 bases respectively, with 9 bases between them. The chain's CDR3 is CASSYSTAVTDTQYF. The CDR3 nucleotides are TGTGCCAGCAGTTACTCTACAGCTGTCACAGATACGCAGTATTTT.

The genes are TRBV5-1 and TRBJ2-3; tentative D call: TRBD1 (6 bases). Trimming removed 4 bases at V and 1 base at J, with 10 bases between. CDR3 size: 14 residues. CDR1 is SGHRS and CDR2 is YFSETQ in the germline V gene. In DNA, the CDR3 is TGCGCCAGCAGCAGGCCAGGGGGCACAGATACGCAGTATTTT. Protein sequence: CASSRPGGTDTQYF.

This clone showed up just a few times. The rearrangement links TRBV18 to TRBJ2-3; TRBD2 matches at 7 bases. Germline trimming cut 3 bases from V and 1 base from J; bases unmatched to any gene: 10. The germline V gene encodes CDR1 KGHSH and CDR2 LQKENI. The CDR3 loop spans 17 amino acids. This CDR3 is CASSPPAGGGGTDTQYF. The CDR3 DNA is TGTGCCAGCTCACCCCCGGCTGGCGGGGGAGGCACAGATACGCAGTATTTT.

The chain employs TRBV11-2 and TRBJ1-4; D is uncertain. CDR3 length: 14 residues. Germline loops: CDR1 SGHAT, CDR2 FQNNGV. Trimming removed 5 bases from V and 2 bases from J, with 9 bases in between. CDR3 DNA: TGTGCCAGCAGCCGCTCCGGGACTAATGAAAAACTGTTTTTT. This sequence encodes CASSRSGTNEKLFF.

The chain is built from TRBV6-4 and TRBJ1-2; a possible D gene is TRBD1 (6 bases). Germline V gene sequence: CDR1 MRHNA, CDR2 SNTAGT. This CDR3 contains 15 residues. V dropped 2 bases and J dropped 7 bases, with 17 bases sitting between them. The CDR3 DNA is TGTGCCAGCAGTGACCACGCTGTACAGGGCGTTGGCTACACCTTC. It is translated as CASSDHAVQGVGYTF.

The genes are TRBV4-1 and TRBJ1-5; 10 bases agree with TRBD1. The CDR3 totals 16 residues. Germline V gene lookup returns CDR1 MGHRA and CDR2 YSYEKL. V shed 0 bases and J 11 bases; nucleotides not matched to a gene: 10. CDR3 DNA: TGCGCCAGCAGCCAAGATGGGACAGGGGCACTTTTGTCCCAGCATTTT. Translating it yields CASSQDGTGALLSQHF.

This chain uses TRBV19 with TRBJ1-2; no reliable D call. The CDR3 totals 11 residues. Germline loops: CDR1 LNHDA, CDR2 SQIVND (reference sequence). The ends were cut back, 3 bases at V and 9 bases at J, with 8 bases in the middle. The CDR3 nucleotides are TGTGCCAGTAGTATCTACACTAGCTACACCTTC. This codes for CASSIYTSYTF. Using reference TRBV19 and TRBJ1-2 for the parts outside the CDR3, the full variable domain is DGGITQSPKYLFRKEGQNVTLSCEQNLNHDAMYWYRQDPGQGLRLIYYSQIVNDFQKGDIAEGYSVSREKKESFPLTVTSAQKNPTAFYLCASSIYTSYTFGSGTRLTVV.

The CDR3 here is CASSEAAQETQYF. The CDR3 DNA is TGTGCCAGTAGTGAGGCGGCCCAAGAGACCCAGTACTTC. This chain uses TRBV19 with TRBJ2-5; D unclear. V was pared by 5 bases and J by 1 base, with 8 bases between. From germline, CDR1 is LNHDA and CDR2 SQIVND (reference sequence). This CDR3 has 13 residues.

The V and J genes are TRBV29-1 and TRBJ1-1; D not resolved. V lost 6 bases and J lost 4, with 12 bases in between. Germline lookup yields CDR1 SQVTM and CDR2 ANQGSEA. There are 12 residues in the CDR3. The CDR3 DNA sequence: TGCAGCGTCCTACCCCGGTTCACTGAAGCTTTCTTT. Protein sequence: CSVLPRFTEAFF.

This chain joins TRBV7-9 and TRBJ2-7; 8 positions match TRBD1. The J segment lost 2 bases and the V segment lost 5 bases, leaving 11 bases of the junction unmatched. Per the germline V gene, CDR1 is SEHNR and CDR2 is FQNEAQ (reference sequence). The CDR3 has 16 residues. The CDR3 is CASSPPRQGAPYEQYF. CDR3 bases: TGTGCCAGCAGCCCTCCCCGGCAGGGGGCCCCCTACGAGCAGTACTTC.

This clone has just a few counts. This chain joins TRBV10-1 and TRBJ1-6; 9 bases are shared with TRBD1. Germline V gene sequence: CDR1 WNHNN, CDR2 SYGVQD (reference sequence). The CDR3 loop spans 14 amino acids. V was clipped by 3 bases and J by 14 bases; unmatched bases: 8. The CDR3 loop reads CASSDGGTGITLHF. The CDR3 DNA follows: TGCGCCAGCAGTGACGGCGGGACAGGGATTACCCTCCACTTT.